These T cell receptor beta chains were read from a single sample in a study of blood T cell repertoires in COVID-19. This table comes from immunoSEQ multiplex PCR, and its TCRdb copy is limited to in-frame clones, with some not included. Of 250,000 to 400,000 clones in the sample, around 90% were seen once. Sequencing was carried out using PBMCs or T cells enriched from blood (not recorded which). All receptors come from a man aged 60 to 69 who had recovered from COVID-19. Both conserved end residues are part of each CDR3. The D gene is left open where the match is weak. Only some rows state a clone size, as once, few, many or a class for expanded clones.

J: TRBJ2-5; V: TRBV14; D: NA; size: few; CDR3: CASRGLTGETQYF; DNA: TGTGCCAGCAGAGGACTCACGGGAGAGACCCAGTACTTC
J: TRBJ1-5; V: TRBV2; D: NA; size: once; CDR3: CASSGGVGQPQHF; DNA: TGTGCCAGCAGTGGGGGGGTGGGTCAGCCCCAGCATTTT
J: TRBJ2-2; V: TRBV9; D: TRBD2; size: once; CDR3: CASSDKRGGTGELFF; DNA: TGTGCCAGCAGCGACAAGCGGGGGGGCACCGGGGAGCTGTTTTTT
J: TRBJ2-3; V: TRBV18; D: TRBD2; size: once; CDR3: CASSSGGALYTQYF; DNA: TGTGCCAGCTCTAGCGGGGGGGCCCTGTATACGCAGTATTTT
J: TRBJ1-5; V: TRBV7-8; D: NA; size: NA; CDR3: CASSLALQGNQPQHF; DNA: TGTGCCAGCAGCTTAGCGCTTCAGGGCAATCAGCCCCAGCATTTT
J: TRBJ1-4; V: TRBV2; D: NA; size: NA; CDR3: CASGRDGGDEKLFF; DNA: TGTGCCAGCGGGAGGGACGGAGGAGACGAAAAACTGTTTTTT
J: TRBJ1-1; V: TRBV7-8; D: NA; size: NA; CDR3: CASSLARVRNTEAFF; DNA: TGTGCCAGCAGCTTAGCGAGGGTGAGGAACACTGAAGCTTTCTTT
J: TRBJ2-5; V: TRBV24-1; D: NA; size: NA; CDR3: CATSQAGKSDETQYF; DNA: TGTGCCACCAGTCAAGCAGGGAAATCCGACGAGACCCAGTACTTC
J: TRBJ1-5; V: TRBV6-2/TRBV6-3; D: NA; size: NA; CDR3: CASSPVDRTNQPQHF; DNA: TGTGCCAGCAGTCCGGTGGACAGAACCAATCAGCCCCAGCATTTT
J: TRBJ1-1; V: TRBV5-1; D: NA; size: once; CDR3: CASSFYGHPNTEAFF; DNA: TGCGCCAGCAGCTTTTATGGACACCCCAACACTGAAGCTTTCTTT
J: TRBJ1-1; V: TRBV25-1; D: TRBD1; size: NA; CDR3: CASSGRDRGIAFF; DNA: TGTGCCAGCAGTGGTAGGGACAGGGGGATTGCTTTCTTT
J: TRBJ2-7; V: TRBV3-1/TRBV3-2; D: TRBD2; size: NA; CDR3: CASSQVTSGIYEQYF; DNA: TGTGCCAGCAGCCAAGTAACTAGCGGAATCTACGAGCAGTACTTC
J: TRBJ1-2; V: TRBV18; D: NA; size: NA; CDR3: CASSPPAAPYGYTF; DNA: TGTGCCAGCTCACCACCAGCGGCACCCTATGGCTACACCTTC
J: TRBJ2-2; V: TRBV12-3/TRBV12-4; D: NA; size: once; CDR3: CASSFLLIGELFF; DNA: TGTGCCAGCAGTTTTTTGTTAATCGGGGAGCTGTTTTTT
J: TRBJ1-1; V: TRBV30; D: NA; size: NA; CDR3: CAWNLYLVPAGAFF; DNA: TGTGCCTGGAACCTCTACCTGGTCCCCGCGGGAGCTTTCTTT
J: TRBJ2-7; V: TRBV11-3; D: NA; size: NA; CDR3: CASSPGRELPEQYF; DNA: TGTGCCAGCAGCCCCGGCCGGGAGCTCCCCGAGCAGTACTTC
J: TRBJ1-1; V: TRBV6-5; D: TRBD1; size: NA; CDR3: CASRAGGKNTEAFF; DNA: TGTGCCAGCAGGGCAGGGGGCAAGAACACTGAAGCTTTCTTT